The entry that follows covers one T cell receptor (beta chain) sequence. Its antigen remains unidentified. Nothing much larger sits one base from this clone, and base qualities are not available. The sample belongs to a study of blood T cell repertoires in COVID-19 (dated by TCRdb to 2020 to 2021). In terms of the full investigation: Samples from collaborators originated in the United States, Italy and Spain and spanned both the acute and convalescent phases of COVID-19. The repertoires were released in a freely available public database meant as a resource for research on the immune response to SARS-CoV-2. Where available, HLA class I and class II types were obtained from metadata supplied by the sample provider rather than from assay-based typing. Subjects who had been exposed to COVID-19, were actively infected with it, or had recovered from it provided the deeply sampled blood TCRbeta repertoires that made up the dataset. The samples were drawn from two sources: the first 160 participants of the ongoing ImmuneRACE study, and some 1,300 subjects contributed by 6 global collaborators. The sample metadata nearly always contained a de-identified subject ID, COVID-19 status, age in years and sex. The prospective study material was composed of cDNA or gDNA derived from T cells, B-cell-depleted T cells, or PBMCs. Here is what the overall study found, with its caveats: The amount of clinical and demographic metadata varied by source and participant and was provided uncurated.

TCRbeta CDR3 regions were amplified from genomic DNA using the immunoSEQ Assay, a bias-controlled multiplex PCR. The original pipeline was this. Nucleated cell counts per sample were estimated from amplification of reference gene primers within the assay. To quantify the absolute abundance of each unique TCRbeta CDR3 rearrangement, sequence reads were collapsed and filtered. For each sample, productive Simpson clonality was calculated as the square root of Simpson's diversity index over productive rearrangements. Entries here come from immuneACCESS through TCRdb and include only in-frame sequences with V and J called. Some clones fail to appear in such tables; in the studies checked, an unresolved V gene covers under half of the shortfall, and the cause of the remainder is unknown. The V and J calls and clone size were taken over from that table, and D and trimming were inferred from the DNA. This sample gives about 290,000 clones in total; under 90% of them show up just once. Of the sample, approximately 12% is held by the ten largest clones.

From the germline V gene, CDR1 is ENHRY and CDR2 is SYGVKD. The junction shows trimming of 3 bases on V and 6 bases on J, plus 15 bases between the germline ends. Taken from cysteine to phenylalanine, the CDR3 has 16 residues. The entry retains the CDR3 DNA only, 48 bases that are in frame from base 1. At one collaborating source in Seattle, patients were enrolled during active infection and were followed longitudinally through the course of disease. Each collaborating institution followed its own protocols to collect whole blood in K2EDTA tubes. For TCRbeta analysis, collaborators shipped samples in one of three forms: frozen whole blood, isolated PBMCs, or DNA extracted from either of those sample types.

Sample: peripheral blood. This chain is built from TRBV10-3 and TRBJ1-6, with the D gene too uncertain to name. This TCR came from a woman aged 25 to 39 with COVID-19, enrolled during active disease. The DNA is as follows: TGTGCCATCAGTGACGGGAGGGTGGTTGGTAATTCACCCCTCCACTTT. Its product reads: CAISDGRVVGNSPLHF.